This TCR beta chain was identified in a study of blood T cell repertoires in COVID-19 (dated by TCRdb to between 2020 and 2021). About the study as a whole: The collaborator samples originated in the United States, Italy and Spain and spanned the acute and convalescent phases of COVID-19. The repertoires were made available in a free public database intended to serve as a resource for research on the immune response to SARS-CoV-2. Samples came from the ongoing ImmuneRACE study (first 160 participants) plus 1,254 subjects from 6 global collaborators. Deeply sampled blood TCRbeta repertoires from subjects exposed to, actively infected with, or recovered from COVID-19 were included in the dataset. The material from the prospective study consisted of cDNA or gDNA derived from T cells, B-cell-depleted T cells, or PBMCs. The sample metadata nearly always contained a de-identified subject ID, COVID-19 status, age in years and sex. Where HLA class I and class II types were available, the types were taken from metadata supplied by the sample provider, not from assay-based typing.

Whole blood was collected in K2EDTA tubes by collaborating institutions according to the institutions' own protocols. For TCRbeta analysis, collaborator samples were shipped as frozen whole blood, as isolated PBMCs, or as DNA extracted from either sample type. Per the germline V gene, SGDLS is the CDR1 and YYNGEE is the CDR2. Including cysteine and phenylalanine, the CDR3 has 16 amino acids. The only DNA kept is the CDR3, 48 bases in frame from the first base. Germline trimming: 4 bases from V, 1 base from J; junction bases outside gene matches: 5. The immunoSEQ Assay, a bias-controlled multiplex PCR, was used to amplify TCRbeta CDR3 regions from genomic DNA. The authors processed their data as follows. Nucleated cell counts per sample were estimated from amplification of reference gene primers within the assay. To quantify the absolute abundance of each unique TCRbeta CDR3 rearrangement, sequence reads were collapsed and filtered. Productive Simpson clonality was computed per sample as the square root of Simpson's diversity index over productive rearrangements. TCRdb mirrors the immuneACCESS table, restricted to in-frame sequences. Some clones are absent from its copies; in checked studies, under half trace to an unresolved V gene, and the reason for the others is unknown. V and J calls and clone size come straight from that table; D and trimming were deduced from the DNA. A total of 270,000 or so clones appear in this sample, roughly 89% of them only once. The ten largest clones represent about 4.2% of the sample.

With respect to this clone: Its specific antigen is unknown. The input lacks base qualities; no much larger clone sits a single base away.

Study-wide findings and limitations: The quantity of clinical and demographic metadata differed by source and by participant and was supplied without curation.

The material sequenced was peripheral blood. The rearranged segments are TRBV9 and TRBJ1-3, with 10 bases matching TRBD1. This receptor was obtained from a man aged 40-55 years with acute or convalescent COVID-19. CDR3 loop: CASSIGTGVSGNTIYF. At the DNA level, the sequence is TGTGCCAGCAGCATTGGGACAGGGGTGTCTGGAAACACCATATATTTT.